This T cell receptor (beta chain) was identified during a study of blood T cell repertoires in COVID-19. TCRdb keeps only in-frame clones here, not all; method: immunoSEQ multiplex PCR. The table records 250,000 to 300,000 clones, roughly nine tenths of them present only once. The trim removed 4 bases at V and 2 bases at J, leaving 10 bases unmatched. Germline assignment: CDR1 LGHDT and CDR2 YNNKEL (reference sequence). CDR3 length: 16 residues. This chain uses TRBV3-1 (or the pseudogene TRBV3-2) with TRBJ2-5, with 7 bases matching TRBD2. Sequencing was performed on peripheral blood. The TCR sequence derives from a woman aged 25-40 years with COVID-19, enrolled during active disease. The CDR3 loop reads CASSLRGASGQETQYF. In DNA, the CDR3 is TGTGCCAGCAGCCTTCGAGGGGCTAGCGGACAAGAGACCCAGTACTTC.